The 22 T cell receptor beta chains presented below share a single source sample, sequenced in a study of Graves' ophthalmopathy and Graves' hyperthyroidism. For repertoire sequencing, the TCR beta CDR3 regions were amplified from RNA transcripts. HTBI primers were used in a first-round RT-PCR, which preceded a second-round multiplex PCR. TCRdb processed the multiplex PCR reads anew with MiXCR; each CDR3 protein has one entry. Seen here are 360,000 or so distinct CDR3 sequences, approximately 20% observed once, and the top ten hold 1.6%. The material sequenced was peripheral blood. The receptors originated from a woman younger than 30 with Graves' ophthalmopathy.

The table lists this clonotype with many counts. The chain links TRBV28 to TRBJ1-2; no clear D gene. CDR1 and CDR2 from the germline V gene are MDHEN and SYDVKM. CDR3 size: 13 residues. V was trimmed by 7 bases and J by 1 base, leaving 10 bases between them. The CDR3 DNA reads TGTGCCAGCACCGCAGGATTTAACTATGGCTACACCTTC. Its protein product is CASTAGFNYGYTF.

This clonotype was detected many times. CDR3 residues: CASSKEGRVWTEAFF. CDR3 coding DNA: TGTGCCAGCAGCAAAGAGGGTCGGGTGTGGACTGAAGCTTTCTTT. The chain employs TRBV7-2 and TRBJ1-1; D is ambiguous. Per germline, CDR1 SGHTA and CDR2 FQGNSA. The CDR3 totals 15 residues. Trimming cost V 5 bases and J 5 bases, with 18 bases left between them.

This clonotype was counted many times. The chain uses TRBV19 and TRBJ1-1, with D uncertain. The V gene's germline CDR1 is LNHDA and CDR2 SQIVND (reference sequence). V was shortened by 3 bases and J by 7 bases, with 6 bases between the two germline ends. The CDR3 totals 11 residues. The DNA of the CDR3 is TGTGCCAGTAGTATCGGAGTTGAAGCTTTCTTT. This translates into CASSIGVEAFF.

This chain joins TRBV6-4 and TRBJ2-7; 7 bases fit TRBD1. Trimming at V came to 10 bases and at J to 3 bases, leaving 12 bases not matched to a gene. The CDR3 is 14 residues long. In germline, CDR1 is MRHNA, CDR2 SNTAGT. CDR3 in amino acids: CAILTGTVNYEQYF. The CDR3 region has the DNA TGTGCCATTCTTACCGGGACAGTCAACTACGAGCAGTACTTC.

Many counts were recorded for this clonotype. This chain joins TRBV7-3 and TRBJ2-5, with 8 bases matching TRBD2. V dropped 3 bases and J dropped 5; count of bases not matched to a gene: 8. The CDR3 is 15 residues long. Germline V CDR1 and CDR2: SGHTA, FQGTGA. CDR3 sequence: CASSLSGSKFETQYF. CDR3 sequence (DNA): TGTGCCAGCAGCTTGAGCGGGAGTAAGTTTGAGACCCAGTACTTC.

V gene TRBV5-1 combines with J gene TRBJ2-7; the D gene could be TRBD1 or TRBD2 (5 bases each). The germline V gene has CDR1 SGHRS and CDR2 YFSETQ. V was shortened by 0 bases and J by 1 base, with 8 bases between the two germline ends. The CDR3 sequence is 14 residues long. The CDR3 DNA reads as TGCGCCAGCAGCTTGGGGGACCATTCCTACGAGCAGTACTTC. Its translation is CASSLGDHSYEQYF.

This clonotype was seen many times. This chain uses TRBV12-3 or TRBV12-4 with TRBJ2-2, with 11 nucleotides matching TRBD2. The CDR3 has 16 residues. V was pared by 6 bases and J by 6 bases, with 9 bases of the junction left unmatched. CDR3 nucleotides: TGTGCCAGCAGCCAAATTAGCGGGAGGGCCCCCGGGGAGCTGTTTTTT. Translation: CASSQISGRAPGELFF.

This clonotype was detected many times. The chain has TRBV6-1 and TRBJ2-2, with TRBD2 matching over 13 bases. Germline trimming cut 5 bases from V and 5 bases from J; bases unmatched to any gene: 11. Germline CDR1 MNHNS, CDR2 SASEGT. The CDR3 spans 18 residues. This CDR3 is CASSQLGLAGVWTGELFF. CDR3 bases: TGTGCCAGCAGTCAATTAGGACTAGCGGGAGTCTGGACCGGGGAGCTGTTTTTT.

V usage is TRBV28 and J usage is TRBJ1-6, with 10 bases identical to TRBD1. The V and J ends lost 11 bases and 0 bases, in that order; junction bases with no gene match: 10. The CDR3 loop spans 17 amino acids. Germline CDR1 reads MDHEN; CDR2 reads SYDVKM. In DNA, the CDR3 is TGTGCCGGGGGGACAGGGGACTTGAGCTCCTATAATTCACCCCTCCACTTT. It is translated as CAGGTGDLSSYNSPLHF.

This clonotype was seen many times. The chain is built from TRBV5-1 and TRBJ2-7, with D uncertain. The length of the CDR3 is 14 residues. The V gene's germline CDR1 is SGHRS and CDR2 YFSETQ. V dropped 3 bases and J dropped 6 bases, with 16 bases sitting between them. The CDR3 coding sequence is TGCGCCAGCAGCTCGCATCGGACGGGCGGCGAGCAGTACTTC. The encoded protein is CASSSHRTGGEQYF.

V and J are TRBV11-1 and TRBJ2-5; 7 bases are a match to TRBD1. J was trimmed by 7 bases and V by 5 bases; bases with no gene match: 10. The CDR3 length is 14 residues. Germline V gene sequence: CDR1 SGHAT, CDR2 FQDESV (reference sequence). CDR3 nucleotide sequence: TGTGCCAGCAGCGCCAGGGGGAAGGGGGCGACCCAGTACTTC. Translation gives CASSARGKGATQYF. Full variable domain (rest looked up from reference TRBV11-1 and TRBJ2-5): EAEVAQSPRYKITEKSQAVAFWCDPISGHATLYWYRQILGQGPELLVQFQDESVVDDSQLPKDRFSAERLKGVDSTLKIQPAELGDSAMYLCASSARGKGATQYFGPGTRLLVL.

Ten or more counts support this clonotype. V usage is TRBV24-1 and J usage is TRBJ1-2; no firm D call. V was shortened by 1 base and J by 2 bases, with 7 bases between the two germline ends. Per germline, CDR1 KGHDR and CDR2 SFDVKD. The CDR3 spans 14 residues. DNA of the CDR3: TGTGCCACCAGTGATTTCGGCAGGAACTATGGCTACACCTTC. This sequence encodes CATSDFGRNYGYTF.

This clonotype was recorded at least ten times. The rearrangement links TRBV6-1 to TRBJ1-2, with D uncertain. Germline CDR1 and CDR2: MNHNS and SASEGT. Trimming took off 8 bases at V and 1 base at J, with 17 bases between the two ends. The CDR3 loop spans 15 amino acids. This CDR3 reads CASGRPAENNYGYTF. Written as DNA, the CDR3 is TGTGCCAGCGGACGCCCGGCAGAAAATAACTATGGCTACACCTTC.

This clonotype has ten or more counts. The chain joins TRBV28 to TRBJ2-4; D gene ambiguous. This CDR3 is 13 amino acids long. Looked up from germline, CDR1 is MDHEN and CDR2 is SYDVKM. V dropped 5 bases and J dropped 8 bases, with 13 bases sitting between them. The CDR3 loop reads CASSLPRADIQYF. The CDR3 DNA sequence: TGTGCCAGCAGTCTCCCCCGGGCGGACATTCAGTACTTC.

Only a few counts were recorded for this clonotype. The chain carries TRBV20-1 and TRBJ1-2; D is perhaps TRBD1 (6 bases). The length of the CDR3 is 11 residues. Germline V lookup: CDR1 DFQATT, CDR2 SNEGSKA (reference sequence). CDR3 DNA: TGCAACGCACCAGGGGACTATGGCTACACCTTC. It yields the protein CNAPGDYGYTF.

This clonotype was seen ten or more times. The V call is TRBV10-3, the J call TRBJ2-7, with 12 bases fitting TRBD1. This CDR3 comprises 12 residues. The V gene's germline CDR1 is ENHRY and CDR2 SYGVKD. Unmatched junction bases numbered 8, after V lost 9 bases and J lost 11 bases. CDR3 bases: TGTGCCATTACCGGGACAGGGGGCGCCGAGTACTTC. It specifies CAITGTGGAEYF.

This clonotype has ten or more counts. The rearrangement links TRBV11-1 to TRBJ1-1, with D possibly TRBD1 on 6 matching bases. With 1 base removed from V and 5 bases from J, the gap between germline ends came to 17 bases. From germline, CDR1 is SGHAT and CDR2 FQDESV (reference sequence). CDR3 size: 16 residues. CDR3 sequence (DNA): TGTGCCAGCAGCTTAGGACAGGATCTCGGGGGGACTGAAGCTTTCTTT. Protein product: CASSLGQDLGGTEAFF.

This clonotype was seen ten or more times. The chain joins TRBV28 to TRBJ1-1; D is ambiguous. The CDR3 extends over 14 amino acids. The V end lost 2 bases, the J end lost 2 bases, and 9 bases lay between the germline ends. CDR1 is MDHEN and CDR2 is SYDVKM in the germline V gene. The CDR3 loop is CASSLTLRNTEAFF. Here the CDR3 DNA reads TGTGCCAGCAGTTTAACCCTAAGAAACACTGAAGCTTTCTTT.

There are many counts of this clonotype. The chain recombines TRBV27 with TRBJ2-2; a weak D match, TRBD2 (6 bases). This CDR3 has 15 amino acids. Germline values: CDR1 MNHEY, CDR2 SMNVEV (reference sequence). V lost 5 bases and J lost 5, with 15 bases in between. The CDR3 loop reads CASSQGLAGTGELFF. The DNA of the CDR3 is TGTGCCAGCAGTCAGGGTCTCGCGGGGACCGGGGAGCTGTTTTTT.

This clonotype was detected many times. The rearrangement uses TRBV4-3 and TRBJ2-2, with 9 bases fitting TRBD2. CDR1 is LGHNA, CDR2 YSLEER, per germline. The CDR3 has 16 amino acids. With 7 bases clipped from V and 2 bases from J, the junction kept 8 bases outside the gene matches. The CDR3 loop is CASTATTSGNTGELFF. The CDR3 DNA sequence: TGCGCCAGCACCGCAACGACTAGCGGCAACACCGGGGAGCTGTTTTTT.

This clonotype has ten or more counts. J is TRBJ1-2 and V is TRBV6-2 or TRBV6-3; D is perhaps TRBD1 (5 bases). This CDR3 region has 15 residues. Germline loops: CDR1 MNHEY, CDR2 SVGEGT. Trimming shortened V by 5 bases and J by 5 bases, and 18 bases separated the two germline ends. For the CDR3, the DNA is TGTGCCAGCAGTCCGGGGGGATGGGGCAAGTATGGCTACACCTTC. This encodes CASSPGGWGKYGYTF.

Many counts were recorded for this clonotype. The V call is TRBV27, the J call TRBJ1-5; maybe TRBD1 (6 bases). V was cut by 3 bases and J by 0 bases, with 12 bases left in between. Germline V gene lookup returns CDR1 MNHEY and CDR2 SMNVEV (reference sequence). CDR3 size: 16 residues. CDR3 amino acids: CASSFSQGSSNQPQHF. CDR3 nucleotides: TGTGCCAGCAGTTTTAGTCAGGGGAGTAGCAATCAGCCCCAGCATTTT.